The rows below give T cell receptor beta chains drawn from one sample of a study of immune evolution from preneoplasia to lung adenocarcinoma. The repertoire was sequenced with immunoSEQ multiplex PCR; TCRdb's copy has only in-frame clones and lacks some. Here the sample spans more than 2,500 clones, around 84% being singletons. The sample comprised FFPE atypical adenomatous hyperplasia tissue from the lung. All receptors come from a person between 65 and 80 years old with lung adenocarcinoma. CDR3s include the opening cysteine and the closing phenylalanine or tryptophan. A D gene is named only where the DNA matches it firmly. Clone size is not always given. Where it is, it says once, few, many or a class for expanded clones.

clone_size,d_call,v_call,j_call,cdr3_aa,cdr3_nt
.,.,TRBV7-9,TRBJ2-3,CASSPGTGGTDTQYF,TGTGCCAGCAGCCCAGGGACCGGAGGTACAGATACGCAGTATTTT
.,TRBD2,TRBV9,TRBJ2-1,CASSVDSGRRSDEQFF,TGTGCCAGCAGCGTAGATAGCGGGAGAAGGAGCGATGAGCAGTTCTTC
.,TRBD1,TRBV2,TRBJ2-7,CASSNTGGEQYF,TGTGCCAGCAGTAATACAGGGGGCGAGCAGTACTTC
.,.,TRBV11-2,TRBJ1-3,CASSLPAGNTIYF,TGTGCCAGCAGCTTGCCGGCGGGAAACACCATATATTTT
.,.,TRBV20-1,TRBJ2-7,CSASRDGEQYF,TGCAGTGCTAGCAGGGATGGCGAGCAGTACTTC
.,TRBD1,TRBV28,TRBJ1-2,CASSFGTGNGYTF,TGTGCCAGCAGTTTCGGGACAGGTAATGGCTACACCTTC
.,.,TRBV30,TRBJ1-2,CAWSAGPLLREGYTF,TGTGCCTGGAGTGCTGGGCCTTTATTACGGGAGGGCTACACCTTC
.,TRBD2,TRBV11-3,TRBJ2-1,CASSTSGRVGEQFF,TGTGCCAGCAGCACTAGCGGGAGGGTTGGGGAGCAGTTCTTC
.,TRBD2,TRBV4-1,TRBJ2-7,CASSQVGLAGVEQYF,TGCGCCAGCAGCCAAGTGGGTCTAGCGGGAGTCGAGCAGTACTTC
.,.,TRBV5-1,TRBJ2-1,CTSSLARWGERASSYNEQFF,TGCACCAGCAGCTTGGCCCGTTGGGGTGAACGCGCAAGCTCCTACAATGAGCAGTTCTTC
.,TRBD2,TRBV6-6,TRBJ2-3,CASSGLAFSDTQYF,TGTGCCAGCTCGGGACTAGCGTTCTCAGATACGCAGTATTTT
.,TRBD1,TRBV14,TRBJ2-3,CASSPGQGYDTQYF,TGTGCCAGCAGCCCCGGACAGGGATATGATACGCAGTATTTT
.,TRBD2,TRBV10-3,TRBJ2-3,CAISAVSPFDSSGGDTQYF,TGTGCCATCAGTGCCGTCTCCCCCTTCGACAGCTCGGGGGGGGATACGCAGTATTTT
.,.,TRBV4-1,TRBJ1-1,CASSQEARVSTEAFF,TGCGCCAGCAGCCAAGAAGCCAGGGTGTCAACTGAAGCTTTCTTT
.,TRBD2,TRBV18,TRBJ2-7,CASSPRVTSGRYRGEQYF,TGTGCCAGCTCACCACGTGTGACTAGCGGGAGGTACAGGGGGGAGCAGTACTTC
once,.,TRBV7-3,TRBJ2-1,CASSVGAQNEQFF,TGTGCCAGCAGCGTTGGTGCCCAGAATGAGCAGTTCTTC
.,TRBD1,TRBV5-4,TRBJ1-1,CASSLDRQGWAEAFF,TGTGCCAGCAGCTTGGACCGACAGGGATGGGCTGAAGCTTTCTTT
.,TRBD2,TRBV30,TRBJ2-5,CAWSASGRGGTQYF,TGTGCCTGGAGTGCTAGCGGGAGAGGTGGGACCCAGTACTTC
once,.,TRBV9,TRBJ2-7,CASSVARDNYEQYF,TGTGCCAGCAGCGTTGCGCGGGACAACTACGAGCAGTACTTC
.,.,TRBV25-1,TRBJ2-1,CASSETGYNEQFF,TGTGCCAGCAGTGAAACGGGATACAATGAGCAGTTCTTC
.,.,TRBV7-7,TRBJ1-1,CASSLDHNTEAFF,TGTGCTAGCAGCTTAGATCACAACACTGAAGCTTTCTTT
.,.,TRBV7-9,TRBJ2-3,CASRTERVYTDTQYF,TGTGCCAGCAGGACCGAGCGGGTATACACAGATACGCAGTATTTT
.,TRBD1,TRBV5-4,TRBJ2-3,CASSREGGASTDTQYF,TGTGCCAGCAGCAGGGAAGGGGGCGCAAGCACAGATACGCAGTATTTT
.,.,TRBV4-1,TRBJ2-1,CASSQARRNEQFF,TGCGCCAGCAGCCAAGCACGACGCAATGAGCAGTTCTTC
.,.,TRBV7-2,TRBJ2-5,CASSIGSEETQYF,TGTGCCAGCAGCATCGGGAGCGAAGAGACCCAGTACTTC
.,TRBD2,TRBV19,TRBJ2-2,CASTRTSGYTGELFF,TGTGCCAGTACCCGGACTAGCGGGTACACCGGGGAGCTGTTTTTT
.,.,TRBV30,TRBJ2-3,CAWSWGSGLGTDTQYF,TGTGCCTGGAGTTGGGGCTCAGGGCTCGGGACAGATACGCAGTATTTT
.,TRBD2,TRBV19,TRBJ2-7,CASTDTSGYEQYF,TGTGCCAGTACCGACACTAGCGGTTACGAGCAGTACTTC
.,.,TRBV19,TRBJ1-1,CASSIGPQGSYTEAFF,TGTGCCAGTAGTATAGGCCCACAGGGCTCCTACACTGAAGCTTTCTTT
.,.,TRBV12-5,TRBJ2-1,CASGLEGAGSSYNEQFF,TGTGCTAGTGGTTTGGAGGGCGCGGGGAGCTCCTACAATGAGCAGTTCTTC
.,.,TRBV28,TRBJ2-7,CASSLPGVYEQYF,TGTGCCAGCAGTTTACCGGGGGTTTACGAGCAGTACTTC
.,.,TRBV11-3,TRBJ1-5,CASSLEVYRAFNQPQHF,TGTGCCAGCAGCTTAGAGGTGTACAGGGCCTTCAATCAGCCCCAGCATTTT
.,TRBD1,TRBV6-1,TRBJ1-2,CASREGDRYYGYTF,TGTGCCAGCAGGGAAGGGGACAGATACTATGGCTACACCTTC
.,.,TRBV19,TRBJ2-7,CASSGTGPWGEQYF,TGTGCCAGTAGTGGCACGGGTCCATGGGGCGAGCAGTACTTC
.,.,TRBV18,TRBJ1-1,CASSMDVNTEAFF,TGTGCCAGCTCAATGGACGTGAACACTGAAGCTTTCTTT
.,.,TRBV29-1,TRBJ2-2,CSVDIREGARGELFF,TGCAGCGTTGATATCCGGGAAGGGGCGCGCGGGGAGCTGTTTTTT
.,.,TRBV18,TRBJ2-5,CASSPPQKQTEETQYF,TGTGCCAGCTCACCACCTCAGAAACAGACCGAAGAGACCCAGTACTTC
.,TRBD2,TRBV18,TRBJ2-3,CASSPSGGDTQYF,TGTGCCAGCTCACCATCGGGGGGAGATACGCAGTATTTT
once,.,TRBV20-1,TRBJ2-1,CSSSQVSEQFF,TGCAGTTCTTCCCAGGTATCTGAGCAGTTCTTC
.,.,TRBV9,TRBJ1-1,CASSFDGNTEAFF,TGTGCCAGCAGCTTCGACGGGAACACTGAAGCTTTCTTT
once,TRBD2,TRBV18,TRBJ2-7,CASSPLPGLAAYEQYF,TGTGCCAGCTCACCCCTTCCGGGACTAGCGGCCTACGAGCAGTACTTC